The 9 T cell receptor beta chains below were found in one sample sequenced in a study of T cell responses to AZD1222 COVID-19 vaccine (dated by TCRdb to the early 2020s). Library generation was performed with the immunoSEQ multiplex PCR assay. Here the immuneACCESS table is served through TCRdb, limited to in-frame sequences with V and J called. Missing clones are a known gap in these copies; in checked studies unresolved V genes cover under half, and the rest lacks a known reason. The sample table records 140,000 to 150,000 clones; about 89% of these occur just once. Jointly, the top ten make up roughly 7.6% of the sample. Interpreted using the paper, the time point label stands for: about 28 days (+/-7) after the second vaccine dose. The treatment or condition label, read with the paper, signifies: meningococcal conjugate vaccine given as trial control. The source was peripheral blood, collected 28 days after the second dose of the MenACWY control vaccine. The receptors were gathered from an adult who received the MenACWY meningococcal vaccine as a control.

The chain uses TRBV9 and TRBJ1-6, with a tentative D call TRBD1 (5 bases). The CDR3 is 15 amino acids. Germline loops: CDR1 SGDLS, CDR2 YYNGEE. The V gene lost 4 bases and the J gene lost 5 bases, with 13 bases spanning the gap. CDR3 in amino acids: CASSQIDSDNSPLHF. In DNA, the CDR3 is TGTGCCAGCAGCCAAATAGACAGCGATAATTCACCCCTCCACTTT.

The chain carries TRBV5-6 and TRBJ2-7; 13 bases map to TRBD2. This CDR3 contains 16 residues. Per the germline V gene, CDR1 is SGHDT and CDR2 is YYEEEE. With V trimmed by 5 bases and J by 6 bases, 11 bases remained unmatched. The CDR3 loop is CASRGLAGALASEQYF. The CDR3 coding sequence is TGTGCCAGCAGAGGACTAGCGGGAGCGCTCGCTAGCGAGCAGTACTTC. The full variable domain, completed using reference TRBV5-6 and TRBJ2-7, is DAGVTQSPTHLIKTRGQQVTLRCSPKSGHDTVSWYQQALGQGPQFIFQYYEEEERQRGNFPDRFSGHQFPNYSSELNVNALLLGDSALYLCASRGLAGALASEQYFGPGTRLTVT.

The gene calls are TRBV6-2 or TRBV6-3 and TRBJ2-1; unclear D gene. The CDR3 loop spans 15 amino acids. Germline lookup yields CDR1 MNHEY and CDR2 SVGEGT. V gave up 2 bases and J gave up 0 bases, with 8 bases separating them. The CDR3 nucleotides read TGTGCCAGCAGTTACGGCGCGAGCTCCTACAATGAGCAGTTCTTC. The encoded protein is CASSYGASSYNEQFF.

The chain joins TRBV4-3 to TRBJ2-1; 7 positions match TRBD2. This CDR3 has 14 residues. J gave up 9 bases and V 0 bases, and 5 bases lay outside the gene matches. Germline V gene sequence: CDR1 LGHNA, CDR2 YSLEER. The CDR3, as DNA: TGCGCCAGCAGCCAAGATAGTGCTAGCGGTGAGCAGTTCTTC. Protein: CASSQDSASGEQFF.

The genes are TRBV19 and TRBJ2-3; D is uncertain. The CDR3 has 15 amino acids. Trimming took off 5 bases at V and 4 bases at J, with 16 bases between the two ends. The germline V gene has CDR1 LNHDA and CDR2 SQIVND (reference sequence). DNA of the CDR3: TGTGCCAGTAGTGGTGGGGTGTCAGGCTCAGATACGCAGTATTTT. It codes for CASSGGVSGSDTQYF.

This chain links TRBV7-3 with TRBJ2-5; D is possibly TRBD1 or TRBD2 (6 bases each). The CDR3 length is 15 residues. CDR1 SGHTA and CDR2 FQGTGA come from the germline V gene. The V and J ends lost 5 bases and 5 bases respectively, with 18 bases between them. The CDR3 loop is CASSALAGGRETQYF. For the CDR3, the DNA is TGTGCCAGCAGCGCCCTCGCTGGGGGGCGGGAGACCCAGTACTTC.

This clone was recorded only once. The gene calls are TRBV3-1 (or the pseudogene TRBV3-2) and TRBJ2-2; TRBD1 matches at 7 bases. Germline trimming cut 3 bases from V and 6 bases from J; bases unmatched to any gene: 10. The CDR3 totals 16 residues. Germline V gives CDR1 LGHDT, CDR2 YNNKEL (reference sequence). In DNA form, the CDR3 reads TGTGCCAGCAGCCACAGAACAGGGGAACTTTCCGGGGAGCTGTTTTTT. Residues: CASSHRTGELSGELFF.

The chain is built from TRBV3-1 (or the pseudogene TRBV3-2) and TRBJ2-2; the D gene is possibly TRBD2 (5 bases). In germline, CDR1 is LGHDT, CDR2 YNNKEL (reference sequence). There are 13 residues in the CDR3. V was cut by 2 bases and J by 6 bases, with 7 bases left in between. The CDR3 loop reads CASSQFGAGELFF. The CDR3 DNA reads TGTGCCAGCAGCCAATTCGGGGCCGGGGAGCTGTTTTTT.

The V call is TRBV7-9, the J call TRBJ1-2; 8 nucleotides agree with TRBD1. The germline CDR1 and CDR2 sequences are SEHNR and FQNEAQ (reference sequence). The CDR3 is made up of 13 amino acids. The J segment lost 4 bases and the V segment lost 5 bases, leaving 3 bases of the junction unmatched. The CDR3 protein is CASSPGTGYGYTF. Here the CDR3 DNA reads TGTGCCAGCAGCCCCGGGACAGGCTATGGCTACACCTTC.